This record looks at one TCR beta chain sequence and its context. These data are taken from a study of blood T cell repertoires in COVID-19. At the level of the study: The United States, Italy and Spain supplied acute and convalescent COVID-19 samples. The analysed material was cDNA or gDNA that came from T cells, B-cell-depleted T cells, or PBMCs.

Per the study methods: How many nucleated cells were present was estimated from reference gene primer amplification. Produced via immunoSEQ multiplex PCR; TCRdb's table is partial and in-frame only. V and J calls and clone size are those listed in that table; D and trimming were worked out from the DNA. The data show about 80,000 clones, more than 80% seen once. CDR3 size: 15 residues. Looked up from germline, CDR1 is SNHLY and CDR2 is FYNNEI. Trimming cost V 8 bases and J 4 bases; bases outside gene matches: 13. The V gene is TRBV2, the J gene TRBJ1-2; TRBD1 aligns across 7 bases. Input material: peripheral blood. The sequence derives from a human donor in a cohort sampled during active COVID-19. The CDR3 loop is CASQSSLTGSYGYTF. CDR3 nucleotide sequence: TGTGCCAGCCAGAGCTCCCTGACAGGGTCCTATGGCTACACCTTC.